This T cell receptor beta chain was identified during a study of blood T cell repertoires in COVID-19 (TCRdb year 2020). A note on the overall study: Collaborator samples came from the United States, Italy and Spain and covered acute and convalescent phases of COVID-19. The prospective study material was composed of cDNA or gDNA derived from T cells, B-cell-depleted T cells, or PBMCs. Deeply sampled blood TCRbeta repertoires from subjects exposed to, actively infected with, or recovered from COVID-19 were included in the dataset. The repertoires were made available in a free public database intended to serve as a resource for research on the immune response to SARS-CoV-2. Samples were obtained from the ongoing ImmuneRACE study (first 160 participants) and from about 1,300 subjects provided by 6 global collaborators. A de-identified subject ID, COVID-19 status, age in years and sex were almost always included in the sample metadata. Where available, HLA class I and class II types were obtained from metadata supplied by the sample provider rather than from assay-based typing.

The collaborating institutions used their own protocols to collect whole blood in K2EDTA tubes. For TCRbeta analysis, collaborators shipped samples as frozen whole blood, isolated PBMCs, or DNA extracted from either of those sample types. About this clone: Its antigen target is currently unknown. There are no base qualities to consult, and no much larger clone falls within one base.

The immunoSEQ Assay, a bias-controlled multiplex PCR, was used to amplify TCRbeta CDR3 regions from genomic DNA. Per the authors' processing: Within the assay, amplification of reference gene primers was used to estimate how many nucleated cells each sample contained. Sequence reads were collapsed and filtered to measure the absolute abundance of every unique TCRbeta CDR3 rearrangement. Productive Simpson clonality was computed per sample as the square root of Simpson's diversity index over productive rearrangements. The source is immuneACCESS, and TCRdb retained only in-frame sequences with V and J called. Part of the clones is not carried over; for the studies checked, unresolved V genes explain less than half of this, and the remainder is unexplained. Clone size and V and J calls were adopted from that table, with D and trimming inferred from the DNA. A total of some 66,000 clones appear in this sample, under 95% of them only once. The ten largest account for around 2.6% of the sample.

Points the paper makes about the study in general: The quantity of clinical and demographic metadata differed by source and by participant and was supplied without curation.

For CDR1 and CDR2, the germline V gene lists MRHNA and SNTAGT. The germline ends are 8 bases apart after V is trimmed by 2 bases and J by 1 base. There are 14 amino acids in the CDR3, from cysteine to phenylalanine inclusive. The only DNA kept is the CDR3, 42 bases in frame from the first base. This chain joins TRBV6-4 to TRBJ1-1, and perhaps TRBD1 as D gene, on 5 matching bases. This receptor was obtained from an older man with active COVID-19. Sequenced sample: peripheral blood. The nucleotides are TGTGCCAGCAGTGACACGGACAAGAACACTGAAGCTTTCTTT. This gives the protein CASSDTDKNTEAFF.